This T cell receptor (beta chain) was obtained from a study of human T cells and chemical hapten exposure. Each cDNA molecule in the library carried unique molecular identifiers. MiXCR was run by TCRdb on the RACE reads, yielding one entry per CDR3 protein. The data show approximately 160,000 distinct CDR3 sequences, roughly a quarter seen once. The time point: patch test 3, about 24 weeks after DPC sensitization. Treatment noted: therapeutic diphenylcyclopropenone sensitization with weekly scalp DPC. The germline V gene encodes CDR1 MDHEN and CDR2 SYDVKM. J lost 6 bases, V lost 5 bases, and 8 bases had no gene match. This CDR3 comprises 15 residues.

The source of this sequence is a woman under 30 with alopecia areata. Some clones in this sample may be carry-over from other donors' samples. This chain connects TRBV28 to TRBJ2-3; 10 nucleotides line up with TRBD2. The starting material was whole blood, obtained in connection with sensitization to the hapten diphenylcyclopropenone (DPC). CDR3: CASSASGGGRDTQYF. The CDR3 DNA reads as TGTGCCAGCAGTGCGAGCGGGGGGGGTCGGGATACGCAGTATTTT. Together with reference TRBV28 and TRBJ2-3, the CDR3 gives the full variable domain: DVKVTQSSRYLVKRTGEKVFLECVQDMDHENMFWYRQDPGLGLRLIYFSYDVKMKEKGDIPEGYSVSREKKERFSLILESASTNQTSMYLCASSASGGGRDTQYFGPGTRLTVL.